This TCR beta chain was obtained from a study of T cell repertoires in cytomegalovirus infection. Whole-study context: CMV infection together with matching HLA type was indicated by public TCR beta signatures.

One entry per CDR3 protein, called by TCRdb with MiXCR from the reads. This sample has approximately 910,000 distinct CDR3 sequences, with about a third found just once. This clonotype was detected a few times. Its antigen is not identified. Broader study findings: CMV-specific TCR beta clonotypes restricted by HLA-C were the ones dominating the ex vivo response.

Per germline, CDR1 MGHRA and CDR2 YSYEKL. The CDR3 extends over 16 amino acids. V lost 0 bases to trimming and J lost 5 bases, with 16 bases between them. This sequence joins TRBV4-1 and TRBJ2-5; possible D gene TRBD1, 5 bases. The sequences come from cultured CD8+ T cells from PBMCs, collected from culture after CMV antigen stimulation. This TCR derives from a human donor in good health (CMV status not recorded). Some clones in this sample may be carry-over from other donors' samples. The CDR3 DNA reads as TGCGCCAGCAGCCAAGATAGGGCAGGGCTAAGGGAGACCCAGTACTTC. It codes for CASSQDRAGLRETQYF.